The TCR beta chain under discussion was sequenced for a study of T-cell memory formation after mild COVID-19. The V gene's germline CDR1 is SGDLS and CDR2 YYNGEE. The CDR3 consists of 20 residues. V shed 0 bases and J 9 bases; nucleotides not matched to a gene: 20. Via MiXCR, TCRdb re-called the 5' RACE reads, giving one row per CDR3 protein. The table has some 410,000 distinct CDR3 sequences, 23% seen once. Sequenced sample: PBMCs or a T cell subset sorted from them (not recorded which). The TCR sequence derives from an adult woman who had mild COVID-19 (a few samples of this study predate the infection). Cell type and time point are not known. This chain links TRBV9 with TRBJ2-1; TRBD2 matches at 11 bases. For the CDR3, the DNA is TGTGCCAGCAGCGTAGGCCCCGGGGGTAGCGGGGGGGCCATCTCTACTGAGCAGTTCTTC. This translates into CASSVGPGGSGGAISTEQFF. The full variable domain, completed using reference TRBV9 and TRBJ2-1, is DSGVTQTPKHLITATGQRVTLRCSPRSGDLSVYWYQQSLDQGLQFLIQYYNGEERAKGNILERFSAQQFPDLHSELNLSSLELGDSALYFCASSVGPGGSGGAISTEQFFGPGTRLTVL.